The T cell receptor (beta chain) described here comes from a study of blood T cell repertoires in COVID-19. V shed 4 bases, J shed 0 bases, and the junction held 8 bases outside the gene matches. Germline CDR1 and CDR2: SGDLS and YYNGEE. This CDR3 is built from 18 residues. Clones were sequenced by immunoSEQ multiplex PCR, and TCRdb holds only the in-frame ones, with some missing. The sample consists of 70,000 or so clones, 91% of them appearing once. The chain is built from TRBV9 and TRBJ2-3, with 13 positions matching TRBD2. Sample: peripheral blood. This sequence originates from a human donor in a cohort sampled during active COVID-19. CDR3 loop: CASSQRTSGGASTDTQYF. CDR3 DNA sequence: TGTGCCAGCAGCCAGCGGACTAGCGGGGGCGCGAGCACAGATACGCAGTATTTT.